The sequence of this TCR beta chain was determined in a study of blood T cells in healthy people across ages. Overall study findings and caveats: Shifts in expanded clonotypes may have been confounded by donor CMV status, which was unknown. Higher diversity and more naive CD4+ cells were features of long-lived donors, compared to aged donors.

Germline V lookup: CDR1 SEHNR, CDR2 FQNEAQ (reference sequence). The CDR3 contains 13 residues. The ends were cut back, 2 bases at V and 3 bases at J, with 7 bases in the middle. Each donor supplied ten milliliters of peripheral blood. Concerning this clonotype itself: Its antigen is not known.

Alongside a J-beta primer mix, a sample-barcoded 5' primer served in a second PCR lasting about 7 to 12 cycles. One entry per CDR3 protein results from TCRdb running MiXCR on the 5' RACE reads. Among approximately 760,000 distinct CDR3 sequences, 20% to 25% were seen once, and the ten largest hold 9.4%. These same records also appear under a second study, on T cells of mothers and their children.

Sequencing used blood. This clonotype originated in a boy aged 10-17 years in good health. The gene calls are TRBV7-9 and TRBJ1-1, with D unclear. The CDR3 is CASSLRPDTEAFF. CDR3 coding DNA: TGTGCCAGCAGCTTACGGCCGGACACTGAAGCTTTCTTT.